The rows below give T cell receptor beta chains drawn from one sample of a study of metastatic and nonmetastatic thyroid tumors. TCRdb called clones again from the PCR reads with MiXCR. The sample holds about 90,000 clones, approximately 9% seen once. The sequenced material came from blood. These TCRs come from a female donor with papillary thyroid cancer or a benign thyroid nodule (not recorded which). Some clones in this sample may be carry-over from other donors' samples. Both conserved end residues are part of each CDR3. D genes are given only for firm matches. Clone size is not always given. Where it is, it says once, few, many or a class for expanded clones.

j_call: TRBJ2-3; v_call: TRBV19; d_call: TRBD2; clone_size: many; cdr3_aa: CASSGTSGTDTQYF; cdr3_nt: TGTGCCAGTAGTGGGACTAGCGGCACAGATACGCAGTATTTT
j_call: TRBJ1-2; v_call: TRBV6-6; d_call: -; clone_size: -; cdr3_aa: CASIYRDGGAYTF; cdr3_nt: TGTGCCAGCATTTACAGGGATGGAGGGGCCTACACCTTC
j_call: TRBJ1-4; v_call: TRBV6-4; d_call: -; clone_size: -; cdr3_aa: CASIWERTNEKLFF; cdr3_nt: TGTGCCAGCATCTGGGAACGGACTAATGAAAAACTGTTTTTT
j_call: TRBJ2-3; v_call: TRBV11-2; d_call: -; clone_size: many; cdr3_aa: CASSLDRGGRNTQYF; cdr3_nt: TGTGCCAGCAGCTTAGATAGGGGGGGCAGAAATACGCAGTATTTT
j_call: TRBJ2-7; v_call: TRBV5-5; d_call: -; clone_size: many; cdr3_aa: CASRGSYEQYF; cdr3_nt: TGTGCCAGCCGGGGGTCCTACGAGCAGTACTTC
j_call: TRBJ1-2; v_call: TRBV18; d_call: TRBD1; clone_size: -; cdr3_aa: CASSPDDGTGPYGYTF; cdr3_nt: TGTGCCAGCTCACCTGACGACGGGACAGGGCCCTATGGCTACACCTTC
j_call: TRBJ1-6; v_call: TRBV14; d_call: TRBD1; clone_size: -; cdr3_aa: CASSPGTGYSPLHF; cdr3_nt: TGTGCCAGCAGCCCGGGGACAGGCTATTCACCCCTCCACTTT
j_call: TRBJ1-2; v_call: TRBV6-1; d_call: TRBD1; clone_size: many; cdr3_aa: CASSRGDRVQGGYTF; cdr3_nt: TGTGCCAGCAGTAGGGGGGACAGGGTCCAAGGTGGCTACACCTTC
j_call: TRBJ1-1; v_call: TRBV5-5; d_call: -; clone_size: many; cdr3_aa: CASSLRTGNTEAFF; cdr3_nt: TGTGCCAGCAGCCTCAGAACGGGGAACACTGAAGCTTTCTTT
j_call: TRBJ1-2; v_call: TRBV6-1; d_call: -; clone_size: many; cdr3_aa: CASRDLYGYTF; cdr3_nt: TGTGCCAGCAGGGACCTCTATGGCTACACCTTC
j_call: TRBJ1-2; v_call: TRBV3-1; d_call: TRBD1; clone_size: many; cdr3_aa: CASRLGTGIGYGYTF; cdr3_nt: TGTGCCAGCAGACTCGGGACAGGGATCGGGTATGGCTACACCTTC
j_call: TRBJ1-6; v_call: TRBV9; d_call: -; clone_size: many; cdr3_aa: CASSVQGIGSPLHF; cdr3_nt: TGTGCCAGCAGCGTACAGGGGATTGGTTCACCCCTCCACTTT
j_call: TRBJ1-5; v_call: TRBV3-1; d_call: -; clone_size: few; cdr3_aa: CASSQDWTESQPQHF; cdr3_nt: TGTGCCAGCAGCCAAGATTGGACAGAATCTCAGCCCCAGCATTTT
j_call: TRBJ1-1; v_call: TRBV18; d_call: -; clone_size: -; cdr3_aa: CASSRADSKNTEAFF; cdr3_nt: TGTGCCAGCTCACGCGCCGACTCCAAGAACACTGAAGCTTTCTTT
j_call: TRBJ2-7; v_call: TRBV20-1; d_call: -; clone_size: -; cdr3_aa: CSARRLTGSGQYF; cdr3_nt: TGCAGTGCTAGAAGATTGACAGGCTCCGGGCAGTACTTC
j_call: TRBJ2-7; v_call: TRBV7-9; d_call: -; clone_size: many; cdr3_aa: CASSFRGRYEQYF; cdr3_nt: TGTGCCAGCAGCTTTAGGGGAAGATACGAGCAGTACTTC
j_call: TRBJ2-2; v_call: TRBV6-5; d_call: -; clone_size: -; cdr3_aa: CASSYFEYTGELFF; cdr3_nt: TGTGCCAGCAGTTACTTTGAATACACCGGGGAGCTGTTTTTT
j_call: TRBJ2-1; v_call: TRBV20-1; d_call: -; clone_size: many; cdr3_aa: CSATQGREMDEQFF; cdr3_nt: TGCAGTGCTACTCAGGGGCGGGAGATGGATGAGCAGTTCTTC
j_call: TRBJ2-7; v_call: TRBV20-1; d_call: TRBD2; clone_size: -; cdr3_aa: CSAISPGGAYEQYF; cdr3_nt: TGCAGTGCTATAAGTCCCGGGGGGGCCTACGAGCAGTACTTC
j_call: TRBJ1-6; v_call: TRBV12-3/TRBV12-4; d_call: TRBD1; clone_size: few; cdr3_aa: CASSSGQDNSPLHF; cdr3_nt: TGTGCCAGCAGTTCGGGACAGGATAATTCACCCCTCCACTTT
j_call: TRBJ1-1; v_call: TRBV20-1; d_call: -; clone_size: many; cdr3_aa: CSASGNRDGAEAFF; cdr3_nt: TGCAGTGCTAGTGGGAACAGGGATGGAGCTGAAGCTTTCTTT
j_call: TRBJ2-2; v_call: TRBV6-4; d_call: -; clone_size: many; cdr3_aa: CASSEKAANTGELFF; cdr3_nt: TGTGCCAGCAGTGAGAAAGCGGCGAACACCGGGGAGCTGTTTTTT
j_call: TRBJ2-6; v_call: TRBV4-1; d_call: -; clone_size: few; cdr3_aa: CASSQARDPASGANVLTF; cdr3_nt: TGCGCCAGCAGCCAAGCCCGGGACCCCGCCTCTGGGGCCAACGTCCTGACTTTC
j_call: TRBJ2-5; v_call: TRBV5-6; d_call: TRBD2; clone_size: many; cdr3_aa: CASSAQERGGRETQYF; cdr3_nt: TGTGCCAGCAGCGCCCAGGAGCGGGGGGGCCGGGAGACCCAGTACTTC
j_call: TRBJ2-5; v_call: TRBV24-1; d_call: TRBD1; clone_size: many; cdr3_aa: CATSDTRTGGKETQYF; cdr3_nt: TGTGCCACCAGTGATACCAGGACAGGGGGCAAAGAGACCCAGTACTTC
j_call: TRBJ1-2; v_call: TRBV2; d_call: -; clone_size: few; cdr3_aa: CASRQGLNYGYTF; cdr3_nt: TGTGCCAGCAGACAGGGACTTAACTATGGCTACACCTTC
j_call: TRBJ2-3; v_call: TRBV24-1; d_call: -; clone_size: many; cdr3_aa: CATSDPSRGDTQYF; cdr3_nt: TGTGCCACCAGTGACCCCAGCAGAGGAGATACGCAGTATTTT
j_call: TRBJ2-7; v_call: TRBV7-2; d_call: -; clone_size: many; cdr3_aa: CASKGPASYEQYF; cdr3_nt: TGTGCCAGCAAAGGGCCCGCCAGCTACGAGCAGTACTTC
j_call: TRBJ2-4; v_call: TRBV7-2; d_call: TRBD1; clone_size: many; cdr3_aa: CASSLNRDRRNIQYF; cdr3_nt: TGTGCCAGCAGCTTAAACCGGGACAGACGAAACATTCAGTACTTC
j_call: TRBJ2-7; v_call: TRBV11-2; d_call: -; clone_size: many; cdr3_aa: CASSPRASTRGAREQYF; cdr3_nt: TGTGCCAGCAGCCCCCGGGCGTCGACTCGCGGGGCTCGCGAGCAGTACTTC
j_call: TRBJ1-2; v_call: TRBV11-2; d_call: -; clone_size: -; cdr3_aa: CASSLFLFLENYGYTF; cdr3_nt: TGTGCCAGCAGCTTATTTCTTTTTCTAGAAAACTATGGCTACACCTTC
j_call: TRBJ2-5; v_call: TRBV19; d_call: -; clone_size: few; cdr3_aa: CASSRDSSETQYF; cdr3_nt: TGTGCCAGTAGTCGGGACTCATCCGAGACCCAGTACTTC
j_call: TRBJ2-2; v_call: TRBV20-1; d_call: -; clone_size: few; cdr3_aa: CSAFGGAGTGELFF; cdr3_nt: TGCAGTGCGTTTGGGGGAGCTGGGACCGGGGAGCTGTTTTTT
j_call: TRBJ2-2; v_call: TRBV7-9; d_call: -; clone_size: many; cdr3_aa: CASSVTHGELFF; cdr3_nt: TGTGCCAGCAGCGTTACACACGGGGAGCTGTTTTTT
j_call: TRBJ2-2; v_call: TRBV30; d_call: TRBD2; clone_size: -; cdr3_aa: CAWIGRAFGTGELFF; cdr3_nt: TGTGCCTGGATCGGGAGGGCATTCGGCACCGGGGAGCTGTTTTTT
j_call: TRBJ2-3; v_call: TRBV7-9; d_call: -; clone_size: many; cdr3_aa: CASSLSAASTQYF; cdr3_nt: TGTGCCAGCAGCTTATCGGCCGCTTCTACGCAGTATTTT
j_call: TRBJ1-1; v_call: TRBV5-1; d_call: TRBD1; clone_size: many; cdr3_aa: CASSSGQGNTEAFF; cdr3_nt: TGCGCCAGCAGCTCGGGACAGGGGAACACTGAAGCTTTCTTT
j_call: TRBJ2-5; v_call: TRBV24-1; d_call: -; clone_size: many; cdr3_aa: CATSGRVQQETQYF; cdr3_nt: TGTGCCACCAGTGGTCGGGTCCAACAAGAGACCCAGTACTTC